Following are 9 T cell receptor beta chains from one sample sequenced in a study of cytotoxic CD8 clonotypes in ibrutinib-treated CLL. The assay was immunoSEQ multiplex PCR, and TCRdb's table has in-frame clones only and misses some. This sample carries fewer than 400,000 clones, around 66% of them seen once, and the ten largest clones take 6% to 6.5%. The sample was PBMCs, taken after 36 months of ibrutinib treatment. Source of these receptors: a human donor with chronic lymphocytic leukemia.

This chain uses TRBV7-9 with TRBJ2-1, with 10 nucleotides matching TRBD2. Losses at the gene ends were 3 bases for V and 2 bases for J; bases not matched to a gene: 4. The germline V gene encodes CDR1 SEHNR and CDR2 FQNEAQ (reference sequence). This CDR3 contains 16 residues. CDR3 nucleotide sequence: TGTGCCAGCAGCTTGGTGCTAGCGGGAGCCTACAATGAGCAGTTCTTC. Its translation: CASSLVLAGAYNEQFF.

The V gene is TRBV18, the J gene TRBJ1-1; TRBD1 agrees at 8 bases. The CDR3 is 15 amino acids. Trimming cost V 3 bases and J 5 bases; bases outside gene matches: 8. Germline V gene data show CDR1 as KGHSH and CDR2 as LQKENI. The CDR3 bases are TGTGCCAGCTCACCGTACCAGGGGGCGCGTACTGAAGCTTTCTTT. Protein sequence: CASSPYQGARTEAFF.

In DNA form, the CDR3 reads TGTGCCAGCAGCTTAGGCAGACTGTATGGCTACACCTTC. Protein: CASSLGRLYGYTF. This chain links TRBV11-2 with TRBJ1-2, with D unresolved. Germline values: CDR1 SGHAT, CDR2 FQNNGV. CDR3 length: 13 residues. V was shortened by 1 base and J by 5 bases, with 8 bases between the two germline ends.

This rearrangement joins TRBV2 to TRBJ2-5, with D hard to call. The CDR3 runs 13 residues. Trimming took off 1 base at V and 10 bases at J, with 13 bases between the two ends. In germline, CDR1 is SNHLY, CDR2 FYNNEI. The CDR3 region has the DNA TGTGCCAGCAGTGAAGGCCTCAGGCTTGGCCAGTACTTC. This encodes CASSEGLRLGQYF. Variable domain in full (rest from reference TRBV2 and TRBJ2-5): EPEVTQTPSHQVTQMGQEVILRCVPISNHLYFYWYRQILGQKVEFLVSFYNNEISEKSEIFDDQFSVERPDGSNFTLKIRSTKLEDSAMYFCASSEGLRLGQYFGPGTRLLVL.

V usage is TRBV5-1 and J usage is TRBJ1-1; D ambiguous. Between the trimmed V and J ends, which lost 2 bases and 1 base, there was a span of 9 bases. This CDR3 has 14 amino acids. Per the germline V gene, CDR1 is SGHRS and CDR2 is YFSETQ. DNA for the CDR3: TGCGCCAGCAGCTTCGGAGGGCCGAACACTGAAGCTTTCTTT. This encodes CASSFGGPNTEAFF.

The chain joins TRBV5-1 to TRBJ1-1, with 10 bases matching TRBD1. After removal of 4 bases from V and 0 bases from J, the junction contained 12 bases not matched to a gene. Germline lookup yields CDR1 SGHRS and CDR2 YFSETQ. This CDR3 has 18 residues. CDR3 nucleotides: TGCGCCAGCAGCCTCGACAGGGGGCGAGATGACATGAACACTGAAGCTTTCTTT. Its protein product is CASSLDRGRDDMNTEAFF.

The chain recombines TRBV20-1 with TRBJ2-7; a possible D gene is TRBD1 (6 bases). Germline CDR1 DFQATT, CDR2 SNEGSKA (reference sequence). V gave up 8 bases and J gave up 2 bases, with 10 bases separating them. The CDR3 contains 11 residues. The CDR3 DNA reads as TGCAGTCCCACAGGGCCCTACGAGCAGTACTTC. It translates to CSPTGPYEQYF.

CDR3 DNA sequence: TGTGCCAGCAGCGTAGGTGGGAGGGACACCGGGGAGCTGTTTTTT. Translated: CASSVGGRDTGELFF. The chain employs TRBV9 and TRBJ2-2; 7 bases align to TRBD2. V gave up 0 bases and J gave up 3 bases; unmatched junction bases: 2. CDR1 is SGDLS and CDR2 is YYNGEE in the germline V gene. This CDR3 region has 15 residues.

This clone was counted once. This chain links TRBV7-3 with TRBJ2-2; D is unresolved. Per the germline V gene, CDR1 is SGHTA and CDR2 is FQGTGA. There are 14 residues in the CDR3. V gave up 6 bases and J gave up 0 bases, with 8 bases separating them. The CDR3 sequence is CASRKAANTGELFF. CDR3 DNA sequence: TGTGCCAGCAGGAAGGCCGCGAACACCGGGGAGCTGTTTTTT.